These 12 T cell receptor beta chains share one sample of origin, sequenced in a study of OX40 agonist ivuxolimab in advanced cancers. The receptor library was made with the immunoSEQ multiplex PCR assay. TCRdb re-hosts the immuneACCESS table, in-frame sequences only. Its copies lack some clones; in the studies checked, an unresolved V gene accounts for under half of them, and the cause for the rest is not known. This sample has under 85,000 clones in its table, and roughly four fifths of those were observed once. The top ten hold about 2.4% of the sample. The sample here was CD4+ or CD8+ T cells sorted from blood, taken in a trial of the OX40 agonist ivuxolimab. These receptors came from an adult with an advanced solid tumor such as melanoma, head and neck, liver or kidney cancer.

The chain combines TRBV11-2 with TRBJ1-1; D unresolved. CDR1 is SGHAT and CDR2 is FQNNGV in the germline V gene. This CDR3 has 12 residues. V shed 5 bases and J shed 7 bases, with 11 bases lying between them. The CDR3 DNA sequence: TGTGCCAGCAGCCTGGGAGGCGATGAAGCTTTCTTT. This gives the protein CASSLGGDEAFF.

CDR3 DNA sequence: TGTGCCAGCAGTTACCGGTACACTGAAGCTTTCTTT. Translated: CASSYRYTEAFF. The chain uses TRBV6-6 and TRBJ1-1, with D uncertain. Between the trimmed V and J ends, which lost 2 bases and 3 bases, there was a span of 4 bases. Per germline, CDR1 MNHNY and CDR2 SVGAGI (reference sequence). CDR3 length: 12 amino acids.

The CDR3 coding sequence is TGCGCCAGCAGCCGGACAGATTTGACCTATGGCTACACCTTC. Protein: CASSRTDLTYGYTF. The V and J genes are TRBV5-1 and TRBJ1-2, with D possibly TRBD1 on 6 matching bases. Looked up from germline, CDR1 is SGHRS and CDR2 is YFSETQ. The V end lost 4 bases, the J end lost 4 bases, and 14 bases lay between the germline ends. This CDR3 spans 14 amino acids.

This chain connects TRBV29-1 to TRBJ1-5; D might be TRBD1 (5 bases). Per germline, CDR1 SQVTM and CDR2 ANQGSEA. There are 15 residues in the CDR3. Trimming shortened V by 6 bases and J by 4 bases, and 19 bases separated the two germline ends. The CDR3 reads CSVAVGTGENQPQHF. The CDR3 DNA reads as TGCAGCGTGGCCGTGGGGACTGGAGAAAATCAGCCCCAGCATTTT.

V gene TRBV6-5 combines with J gene TRBJ2-5, with a tentative D call TRBD2 (5 bases). Germline CDR1 and CDR2: MNHEY and SVGAGI. CDR3 length: 13 residues. The V end was cut by 7 bases, the J end by 6 bases, with 15 bases between. Written as DNA, the CDR3 is TGTGCCAGCACCCCCCCGGGGTTTCAGACCCAGTACTTC. This sequence encodes CASTPPGFQTQYF.

V gene TRBV19 combines with J gene TRBJ2-1, with TRBD2 matching 11 bases. V lost 10 bases, J lost 7 bases, and 9 bases stayed unmatched. This CDR3 contains 14 residues. Per the germline V gene, CDR1 is LNHDA and CDR2 is SQIVND (reference sequence). The CDR3 region has the DNA TGTGCCACATCTCTAGCGGGAGGCAAAAATGAGCAGTTCTTC. Translating it yields CATSLAGGKNEQFF.

The rearrangement uses TRBV5-4 and TRBJ1-1; D not resolved. CDR1 and CDR2 from the germline V gene are SGHNT and YYREEE (reference sequence). V dropped 4 bases and J dropped 2 bases, with 18 bases sitting between them. CDR3 length equals 16 residues. The CDR3 protein is CASSPGERQYNTEAFF. The CDR3, as DNA: TGTGCCAGCAGCCCCGGGGAGAGGCAGTATAACACTGAAGCTTTCTTT.

V gene TRBV6-5 combines with J gene TRBJ1-2, with unresolved D. The CDR3 sequence is 15 residues long. V lost 2 bases and J 0 bases, leaving 10 bases between the germline ends. Germline lookup yields CDR1 MNHEY and CDR2 SVGAGI. The CDR3 bases are TGTGCCAGCAGTTACGCGTCGGCCGCTAACTATGGCTACACCTTC. Its protein is CASSYASAANYGYTF.

The V and J genes are TRBV30 and TRBJ1-2, with D tentatively TRBD1 (6 bases). Germline V gene data show CDR1 as GTSNPN and CDR2 as SVGIG (reference sequence). V dropped 3 bases and J dropped 14 bases, with 16 bases sitting between them. The CDR3 runs 11 residues. The CDR3 loop is CAWRRKEGGTF. CDR3 nucleotide sequence: TGTGCCTGGAGGCGGAAAGAAGGGGGAACCTTC.

In this sample, this clone turned up once. This rearrangement joins TRBV7-2 to TRBJ1-5, with D perhaps TRBD1 (6 bases). Germline CDR1 and CDR2: SGHTA and FQGNSA. The CDR3 has 16 residues. The V end lost 5 bases, the J end lost 0 bases, and 14 bases lay between the germline ends. The CDR3 DNA is TGTGCCAGCAGCGGGGGGACATCTAATAGCAATCAGCCCCAGCATTTT. It encodes CASSGGTSNSNQPQHF.

DNA of the CDR3: TGTGCCATCTCCGCTAACCCAGGGGGCGTTAGCAATCAGCCCCAGCATTTT. Translated, it gives CAISANPGGVSNQPQHF. The gene calls are TRBV10-3 and TRBJ1-5; 8 positions match TRBD1. Germline loops: CDR1 ENHRY, CDR2 SYGVKD. J lost 0 bases, V lost 8 bases, and 12 bases had no gene match. CDR3 length equals 17 residues.

Details on this clone: In the same sample, other DNA sequences code for this CDR3. This rearrangement joins TRBV5-1 to TRBJ1-2; possibly TRBD1 for D (5 bases). V dropped 3 bases and J dropped 6 bases, with 9 bases sitting between them. CDR3 size: 12 residues. Per germline, CDR1 SGHRS and CDR2 YFSETQ. The CDR3 protein is CASSSTVDGYTF. As DNA, the CDR3 is TGCGCCAGCAGCTCGACAGTAGATGGCTACACCTTC.